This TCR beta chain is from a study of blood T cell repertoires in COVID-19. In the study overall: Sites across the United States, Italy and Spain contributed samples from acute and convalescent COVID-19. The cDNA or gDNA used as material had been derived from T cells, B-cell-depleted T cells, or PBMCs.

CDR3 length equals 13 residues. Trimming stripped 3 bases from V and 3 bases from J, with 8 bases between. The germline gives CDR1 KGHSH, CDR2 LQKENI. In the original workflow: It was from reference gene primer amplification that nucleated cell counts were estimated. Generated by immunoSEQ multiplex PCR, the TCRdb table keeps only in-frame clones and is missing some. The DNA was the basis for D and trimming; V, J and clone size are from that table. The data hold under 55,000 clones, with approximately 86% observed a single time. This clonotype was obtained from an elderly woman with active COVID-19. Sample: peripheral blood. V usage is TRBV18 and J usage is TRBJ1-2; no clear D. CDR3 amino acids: CASSPEGDYGYTF. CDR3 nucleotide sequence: TGTGCCAGCTCACCGGAGGGAGACTATGGCTACACCTTC.